The clone carrying this T cell receptor (beta chain) was counted only a few times. The sample comes from a study of PD-1 blockade in classical Hodgkin lymphoma. Stated time point: cycle 4 day 1 (C4D1), after more than five weeks of nivolumab. No patient escaped relapse after autologous stem cell transplantation, and brentuximab vedotin exposure varied. Generated by immunoSEQ multiplex PCR, the TCRdb table keeps only in-frame clones and is missing some. The sample lists about 50,000 clones; about 75% were seen once. Germline assignment: CDR1 MNHNS and CDR2 SASEGT. The V end lost 4 bases, the J end lost 8 bases, and 8 bases lay between the germline ends. The CDR3 is made up of 12 amino acids.

The sample was peripheral blood mononuclear cells (PBMCs), taken before the fourth cycle of nivolumab. The TCR comes from a human donor with classical Hodgkin lymphoma. The V call is TRBV6-1, the J call TRBJ1-4; no definite D call. The CDR3 DNA reads as TGTGCCAGCAGTGTCGCCGGGGAAAAACTGTTTTTT. It is translated as CASSVAGEKLFF.